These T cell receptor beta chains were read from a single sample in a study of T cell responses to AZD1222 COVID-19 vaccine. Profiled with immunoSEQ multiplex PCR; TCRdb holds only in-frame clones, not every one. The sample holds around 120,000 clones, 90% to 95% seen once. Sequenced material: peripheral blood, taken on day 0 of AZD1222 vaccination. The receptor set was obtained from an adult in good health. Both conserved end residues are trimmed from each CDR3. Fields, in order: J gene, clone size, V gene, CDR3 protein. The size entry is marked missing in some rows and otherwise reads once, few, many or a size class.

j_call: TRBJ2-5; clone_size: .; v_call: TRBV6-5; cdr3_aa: ASRKEAQY
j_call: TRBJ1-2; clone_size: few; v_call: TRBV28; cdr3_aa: ASSTGANYGYT
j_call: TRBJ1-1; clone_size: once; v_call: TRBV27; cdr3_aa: ASSSLAF
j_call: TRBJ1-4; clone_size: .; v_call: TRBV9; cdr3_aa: ASSVGQGANEKLF
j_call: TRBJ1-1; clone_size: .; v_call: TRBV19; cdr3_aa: ASGRGLEAF
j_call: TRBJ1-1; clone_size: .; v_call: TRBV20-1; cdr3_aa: SAKGPEEAF
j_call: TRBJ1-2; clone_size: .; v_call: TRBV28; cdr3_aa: ASSPTQGPVGGYT
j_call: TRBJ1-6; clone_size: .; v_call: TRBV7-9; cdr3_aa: ASSLRTGYNSPLH
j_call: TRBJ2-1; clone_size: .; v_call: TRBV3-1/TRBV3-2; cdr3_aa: ASSRQGSSYNEQF
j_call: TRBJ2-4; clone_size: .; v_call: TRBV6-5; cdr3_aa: ASSYGRAKNIQY
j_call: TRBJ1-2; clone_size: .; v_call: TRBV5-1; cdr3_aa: ASSLGGTGFSGYT
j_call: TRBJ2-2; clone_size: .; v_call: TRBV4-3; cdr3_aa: ASSQDLSAGGELF
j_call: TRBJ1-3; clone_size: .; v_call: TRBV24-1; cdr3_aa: ATSDFQTSGNTIY
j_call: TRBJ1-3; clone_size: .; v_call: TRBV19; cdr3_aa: ASSSTGGAGNTIY
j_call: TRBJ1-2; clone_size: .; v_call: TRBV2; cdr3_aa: ASSEFRDRVPGYT
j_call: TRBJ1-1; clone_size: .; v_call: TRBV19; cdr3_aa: ASSIFQGTEAF
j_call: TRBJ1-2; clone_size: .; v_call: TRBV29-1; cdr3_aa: SVGVQGGSGYT
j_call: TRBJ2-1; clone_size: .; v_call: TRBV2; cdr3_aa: ASSGGLPMTANEQF
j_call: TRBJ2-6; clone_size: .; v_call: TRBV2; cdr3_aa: ASSVDRAGANVLT
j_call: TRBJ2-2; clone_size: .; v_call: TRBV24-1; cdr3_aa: ATSHTFSAPGELF
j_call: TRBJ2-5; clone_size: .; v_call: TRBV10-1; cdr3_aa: ASSEPGFETQY
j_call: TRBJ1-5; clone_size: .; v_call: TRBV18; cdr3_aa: ASSLQGANQPQH
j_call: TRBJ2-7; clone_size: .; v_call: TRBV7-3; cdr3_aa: ASSLSGTRIRLRYEQY
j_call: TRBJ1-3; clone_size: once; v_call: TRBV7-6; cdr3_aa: ASSPRGADSGNTIY
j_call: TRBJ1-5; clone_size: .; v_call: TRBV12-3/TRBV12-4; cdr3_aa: ASRGENQPQH
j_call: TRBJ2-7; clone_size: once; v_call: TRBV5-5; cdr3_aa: ASSLATGRNQGEQY
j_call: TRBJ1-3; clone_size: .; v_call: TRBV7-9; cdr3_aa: ASSRTGFSGNTIY
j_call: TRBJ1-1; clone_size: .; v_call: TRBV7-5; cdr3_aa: ARESPRANTEAF
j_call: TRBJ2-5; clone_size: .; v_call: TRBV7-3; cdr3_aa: ASSLIPLAGTQETQY
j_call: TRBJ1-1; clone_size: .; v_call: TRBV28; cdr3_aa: ASTLRRGEAF
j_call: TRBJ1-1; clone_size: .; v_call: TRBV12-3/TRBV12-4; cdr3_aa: ASSQYRNTEAF
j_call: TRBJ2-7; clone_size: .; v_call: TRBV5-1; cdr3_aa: ASSLHRESYEQY
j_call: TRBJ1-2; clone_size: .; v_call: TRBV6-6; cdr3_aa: ASRGEYGYT
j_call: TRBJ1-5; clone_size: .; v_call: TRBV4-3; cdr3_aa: ASSQELLYSNQPQH
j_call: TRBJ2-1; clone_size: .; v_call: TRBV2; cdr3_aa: ASSEPLGGVAQF
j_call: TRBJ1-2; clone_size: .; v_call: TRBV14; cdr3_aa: ASSPGQGAFGYT
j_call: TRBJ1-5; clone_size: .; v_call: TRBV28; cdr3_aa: ASTRQGARVNQPQH
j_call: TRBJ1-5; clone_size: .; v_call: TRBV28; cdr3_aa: ASRTLLKKSNQPQH
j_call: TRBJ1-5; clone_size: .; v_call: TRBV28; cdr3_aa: ASSPGSRSGNQPQH
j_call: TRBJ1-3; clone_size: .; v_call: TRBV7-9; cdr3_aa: ASSSAGVSGNTIY
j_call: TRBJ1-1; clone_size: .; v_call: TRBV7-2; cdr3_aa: ASSFPGQAQAF
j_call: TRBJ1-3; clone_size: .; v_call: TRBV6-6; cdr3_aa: ASSYPGSGNTIY
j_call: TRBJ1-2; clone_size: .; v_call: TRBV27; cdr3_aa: ASSLSLGGGRGYT
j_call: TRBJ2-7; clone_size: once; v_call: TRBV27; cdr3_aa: ASSQTAHPSYEQY
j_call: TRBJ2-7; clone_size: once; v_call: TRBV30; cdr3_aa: AWSPLRWSLGTYEQY
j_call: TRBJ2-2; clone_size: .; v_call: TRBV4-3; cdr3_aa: ASSQVGQGLGELF
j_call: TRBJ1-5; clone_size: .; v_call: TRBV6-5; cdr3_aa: ASRLGKYQPQH
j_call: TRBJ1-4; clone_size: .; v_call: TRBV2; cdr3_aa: ASRVPGQATNEKLF
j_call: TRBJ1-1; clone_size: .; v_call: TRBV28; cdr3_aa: ASNPSTTSGTEAF
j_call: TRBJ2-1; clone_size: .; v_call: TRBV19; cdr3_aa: ASSVSERTSGSEKF
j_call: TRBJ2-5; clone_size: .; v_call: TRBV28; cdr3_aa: ASSRTGETQY
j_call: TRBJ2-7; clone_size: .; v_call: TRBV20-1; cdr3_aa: SASSALAGAMSSYEQY
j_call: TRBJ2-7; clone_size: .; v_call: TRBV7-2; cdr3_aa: ASTLSSATSYEQY
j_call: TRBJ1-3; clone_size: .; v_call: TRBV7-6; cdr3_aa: ASSLEFPGRNTIY
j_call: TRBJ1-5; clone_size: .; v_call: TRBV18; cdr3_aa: ASSQQPQH
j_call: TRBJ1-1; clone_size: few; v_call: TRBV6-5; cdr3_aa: ASSRRQGETEAF
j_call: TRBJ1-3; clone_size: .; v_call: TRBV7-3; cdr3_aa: ASSFRGNTIY
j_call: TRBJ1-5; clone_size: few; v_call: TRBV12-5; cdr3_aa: ASGLQGVQPQH
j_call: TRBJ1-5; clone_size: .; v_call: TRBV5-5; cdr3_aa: ASSSAGGGGQPQH